This TCR beta chain came from a study of blood T cell repertoires in COVID-19. About the study: Material from acute and convalescent COVID-19 was sourced from the United States, Italy and Spain.

The germline V gene encodes CDR1 WSHSY and CDR2 SAAADI. The CDR3 runs to 14 residues. Germline trimming cut 0 bases from V and 3 bases from J; bases unmatched to any gene: 0. Original handling: Quantification of nucleated cells was approximated via reference gene primer amplification. TCRdb's copy holds only in-frame clones and misses some; the assay was immunoSEQ multiplex PCR. V and J calls plus clone size are reproduced from that table; the DNA served to infer D and trimming. In the table there are over 200,000 clones, roughly 90% of which are singletons. The TCR originated in a man aged 40-50 years with active or convalescent COVID-19. The sample was peripheral blood. This chain connects TRBV10-2 to TRBJ2-7; 9 bases map to TRBD1. CDR3 sequence reads: CASSESTGGYEQYF. CDR3 in DNA: TGCGCCAGCAGTGAGTCGACAGGGGGCTACGAGCAGTACTTC.